The clone carrying this TCR beta chain was counted many times. The CDR3 is 11 residues long. From germline, CDR1 is MNHEY and CDR2 SVGAGI. Trimming removed 6 bases from V and 7 bases from J, with 9 bases in between. The sample comes from a study of T cells after yellow fever vaccination. TCRdb itself ran the 5' RACE reads through MiXCR, one entry per CDR3 protein. The data show more than 45,000 distinct CDR3 sequences, 5.5% to 6% seen once. This sample comprised PBMCs, either bulk or a sorted T-cell subset (CD4+, CD8+, memory, or dextramer-sorted; not recorded which), obtained on the day of the yellow fever booster vaccination. The origin of this receptor is a man aged 18 to 30 who received the YFV17D yellow fever vaccine. The chain uses TRBV6-5 and TRBJ1-1; unclear D gene. Written as DNA, the CDR3 is TGTGCCAGCAGCCTTGGAAATGAAGCTTTCTTT. Amino acids: CASSLGNEAFF.